This TCR beta chain was sequenced during a study of patients and donors after allogeneic stem cell transplantation. The table lists this clonotype with many counts. TCRdb recomputed calls from the RT-PCR reads with MiXCR, one row per CDR3 protein. Among about 960,000 distinct CDR3 sequences listed, about a sixth were seen once. Germline CDR1 reads SQVTM; CDR2 reads ANQGSEA. This CDR3 has 12 amino acids. Trimming took 5 bases from V and 1 from J, leaving 9 bases between them. The receptor was derived from a human donor who was either an allogeneic HSCT recipient or a stem cell or donor lymphocyte infusion donor (not recorded which). It is not recorded whose cells these are; they may come from a transplant donor. The material sequenced was blood, either unsorted or a sorted T cell fraction (not recorded which). This chain uses TRBV29-1 with TRBJ2-7, with D unclear. The CDR3 DNA sequence: TGCAGCGTTTACGGCAGTTCCTACGAGCAGTACTTC. Translation: CSVYGSSYEQYF.